Listed below are T cell receptor beta chains from one sample, sequenced in a study of T-cell reconstitution after alpha-beta-depleted transplantation in children. TCRdb re-analysed the PCR reads in MiXCR, keeping a single row per CDR3 protein. The sample shows a few thousand distinct CDR3 sequences, around 25% of them seen only once. The starting material was PBMCs, mostly from graft donor cells, obtained 60 days after TCRalphabeta/CD19-depleted stem cell transplant. Source of these receptors: a boy under three years old who had a stem cell transplant for SCID, so the T cells may come from the graft donor. Each CDR3 is given with its conserved first and last residue. Fields, in order: clone size, J gene, D gene, V gene, CDR3 protein, CDR3 DNA. The D gene is left open where the match is weak. Size is omitted from some rows. Given values are once, few, many or a class for expanded clones.

many	TRBJ1-5	TRBD1	TRBV24-1	CATSDLTGEYNQPQHF	TGTGCCACCAGTGATCTGACAGGGGAGTACAATCAGCCCCAGCATTTT
many	TRBJ2-1	TRBD1	TRBV6-5	CASTNRGPRSYNEQFF	TGTGCCAGCACCAACAGGGGGCCCAGGTCCTACAATGAGCAGTTCTTC
hyperexpanded	TRBJ1-6	NA	TRBV7-9	CASSLYLGSPLHF	TGTGCCAGCAGCTTGTACCTTGGTTCACCCCTCCACTTT
many	TRBJ1-1	NA	TRBV27	CASSPREGTNTEAFF	TGTGCCAGCAGTCCACGAGAGGGGACGAACACTGAAGCTTTCTTT
many	TRBJ2-1	NA	TRBV20-1	CSARFRNEQFF	TGCAGTGCTAGGTTTCGGAATGAGCAGTTCTTC
NA	TRBJ2-3	NA	TRBV2	CAKGVAGGWTDTQYF	TGTGCCAAAGGGGTAGCAGGCGGGTGGACAGATACGCAGTATTTT
many	TRBJ1-6	NA	TRBV2	CASSEGVRRGNSPLHF	TGTGCCAGCAGTGAAGGGGTCAGGCGGGGGAATTCACCCCTCCACTTT
medium-sized	TRBJ2-3	NA	TRBV5-6	CASSPGTNTDTQYF	TGTGCCAGCAGCCCAGGGACGAACACAGATACGCAGTATTTT
many	TRBJ2-3	NA	TRBV7-2	CASIPRGRLRDTQYF	TGTGCCAGCATCCCCCGCGGGCGGCTAAGGGATACGCAGTATTTT
many	TRBJ2-5	NA	TRBV7-7	CASSLDRLETQYF	TGTGCCAGCAGCCTTGACAGGCTGGAGACCCAGTACTTC
few	TRBJ2-7	TRBD1	TRBV15	CATSRDRDRVPVYEQYF	TGTGCCACCAGCAGAGACCGAGACAGGGTTCCTGTCTACGAGCAGTACTTC
NA	TRBJ2-3	TRBD2	TRBV6-2/TRBV6-3	CASSPAGEETDTQYF	TGTGCCAGCAGCCCCGCGGGAGAAGAGACAGATACGCAGTATTTT